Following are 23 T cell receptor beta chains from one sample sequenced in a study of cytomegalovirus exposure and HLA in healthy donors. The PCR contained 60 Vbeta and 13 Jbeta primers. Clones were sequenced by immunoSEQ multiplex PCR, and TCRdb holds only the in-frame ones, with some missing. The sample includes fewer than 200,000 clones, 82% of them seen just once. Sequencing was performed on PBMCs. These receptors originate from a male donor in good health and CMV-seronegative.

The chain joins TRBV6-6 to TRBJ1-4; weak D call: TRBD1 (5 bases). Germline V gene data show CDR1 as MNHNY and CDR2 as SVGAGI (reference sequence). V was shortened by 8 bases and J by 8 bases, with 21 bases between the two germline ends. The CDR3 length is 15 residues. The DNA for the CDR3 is TGTGCCAGCGCCGCCGGCGGGGGGTCATACGAAAAACTGTTTTTT. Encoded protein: CASAAGGGSYEKLFF.

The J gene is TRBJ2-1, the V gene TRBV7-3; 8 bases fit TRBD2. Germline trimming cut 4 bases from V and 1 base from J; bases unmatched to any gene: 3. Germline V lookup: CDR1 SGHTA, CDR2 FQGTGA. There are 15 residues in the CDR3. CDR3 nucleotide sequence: TGTGCCAGCAGCTATAGCGGGGCATCCTACAATGAGCAGTTCTTC. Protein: CASSYSGASYNEQFF. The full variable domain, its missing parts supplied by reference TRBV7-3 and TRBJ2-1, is GAGVSQTPSNKVTEKGKYVELRCDPISGHTALYWYRQSLGQGPEFLIYFQGTGAADDSGLPNDRFFAVRPEGSVSTLKIQRTERGDSAVYLCASSYSGASYNEQFFGPGTRLTVL.

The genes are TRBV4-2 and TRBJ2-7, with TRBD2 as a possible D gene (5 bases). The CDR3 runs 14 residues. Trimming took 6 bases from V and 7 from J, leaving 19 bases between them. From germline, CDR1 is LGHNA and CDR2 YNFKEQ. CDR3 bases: TGTGCCAGCAGTTCCGGGGAAGACTCCCTTGAGCAGTACTTC. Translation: CASSSGEDSLEQYF.

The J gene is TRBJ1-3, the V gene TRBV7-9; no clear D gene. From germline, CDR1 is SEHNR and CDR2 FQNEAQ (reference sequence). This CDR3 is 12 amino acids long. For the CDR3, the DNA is TGTGCGGGAGGGATGTCTGGAAACACCATATATTTT. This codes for CAGGMSGNTIYF.

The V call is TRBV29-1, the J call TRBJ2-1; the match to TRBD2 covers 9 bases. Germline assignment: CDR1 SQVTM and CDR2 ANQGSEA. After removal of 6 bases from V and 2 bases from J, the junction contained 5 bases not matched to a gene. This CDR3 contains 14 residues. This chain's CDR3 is CSVVSGSTYNEQFF. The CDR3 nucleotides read TGCAGCGTAGTTAGCGGGAGCACCTACAATGAGCAGTTCTTC.

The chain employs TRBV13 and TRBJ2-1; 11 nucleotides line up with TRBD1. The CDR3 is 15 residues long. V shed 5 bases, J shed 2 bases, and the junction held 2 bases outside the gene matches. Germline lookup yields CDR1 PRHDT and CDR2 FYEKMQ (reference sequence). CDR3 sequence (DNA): TGTGCCAGCAGCCAGGGACAGGGGGCCTACAATGAGCAGTTCTTC. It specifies CASSQGQGAYNEQFF.

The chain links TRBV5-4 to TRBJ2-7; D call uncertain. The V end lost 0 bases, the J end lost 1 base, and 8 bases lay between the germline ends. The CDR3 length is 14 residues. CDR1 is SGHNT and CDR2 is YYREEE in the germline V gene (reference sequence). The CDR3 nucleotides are TGTGCCAGCAGCTTGGCCTCTTCGTCCTACGAGCAGTACTTC. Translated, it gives CASSLASSSYEQYF.

The CDR3 here is CASSLRDRIQYF. The CDR3 DNA reads as TGTGCCAGCAGTTTAAGGGACAGGATCCAGTACTTC. This chain uses TRBV27 with TRBJ2-7; 8 bases are a match to TRBD1. The CDR3 has 12 amino acids. Per the germline V gene, CDR1 is MNHEY and CDR2 is SMNVEV (reference sequence). V lost 2 bases, J lost 10 bases, and 4 bases stayed unmatched.

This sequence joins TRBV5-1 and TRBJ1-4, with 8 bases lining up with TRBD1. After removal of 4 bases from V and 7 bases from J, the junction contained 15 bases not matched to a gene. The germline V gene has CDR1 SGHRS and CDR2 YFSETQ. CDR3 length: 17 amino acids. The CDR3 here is CASSLGAGGQVGEKLFF. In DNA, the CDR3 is TGCGCCAGCAGCCTGGGAGCCGGGGGACAGGTCGGTGAAAAACTGTTTTTT. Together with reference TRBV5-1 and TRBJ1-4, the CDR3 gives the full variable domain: KAGVTQTPRYLIKTRGQQVTLSCSPISGHRSVSWYQQTPGQGLQFLFEYFSETQRNKGNFPGRFSGRQFSNSRSEMNVSTLELGDSALYLCASSLGAGGQVGEKLFFGSGTQLSVL.

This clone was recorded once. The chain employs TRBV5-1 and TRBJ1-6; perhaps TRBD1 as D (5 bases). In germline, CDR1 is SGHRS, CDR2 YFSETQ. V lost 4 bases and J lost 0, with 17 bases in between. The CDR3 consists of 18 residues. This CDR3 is CASSARTNPSSYNSPLHF. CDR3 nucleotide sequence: TGCGCCAGCAGCGCCAGGACAAACCCAAGCTCCTATAATTCACCCCTCCACTTT.

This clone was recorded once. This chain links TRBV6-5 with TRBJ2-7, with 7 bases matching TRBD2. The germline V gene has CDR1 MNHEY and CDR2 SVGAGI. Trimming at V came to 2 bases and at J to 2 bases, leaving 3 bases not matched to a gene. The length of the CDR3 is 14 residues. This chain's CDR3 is CASSYGRDTYEQYF. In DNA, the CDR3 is TGTGCCAGCAGTTACGGGAGGGATACCTACGAGCAGTACTTC.

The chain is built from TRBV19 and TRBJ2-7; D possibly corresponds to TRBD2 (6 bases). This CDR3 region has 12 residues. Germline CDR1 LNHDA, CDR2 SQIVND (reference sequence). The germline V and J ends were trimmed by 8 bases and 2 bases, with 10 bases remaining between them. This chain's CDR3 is CASRGNPYEQYF. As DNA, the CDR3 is TGTGCCAGTCGGGGGAACCCCTACGAGCAGTACTTC. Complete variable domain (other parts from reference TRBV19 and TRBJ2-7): DGGITQSPKYLFRKEGQNVTLSCEQNLNHDAMYWYRQDPGQGLRLIYYSQIVNDFQKGDIAEGYSVSREKKESFPLTVTSAQKNPTAFYLCASRGNPYEQYFGPGTRLTVT.

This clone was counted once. The CDR3 sequence: CASLPFGQGPGEQYF. CDR3 sequence (DNA): TGTGCCAGCCTCCCGTTTGGACAGGGTCCTGGCGAGCAGTACTTC. V usage is TRBV27 and J usage is TRBJ2-7; 8 bases are shared with TRBD1. CDR1 and CDR2 from the germline V gene are MNHEY and SMNVEV (reference sequence). Trimming cost V 8 bases and J 6 bases; bases outside gene matches: 15. This CDR3 has 15 residues.

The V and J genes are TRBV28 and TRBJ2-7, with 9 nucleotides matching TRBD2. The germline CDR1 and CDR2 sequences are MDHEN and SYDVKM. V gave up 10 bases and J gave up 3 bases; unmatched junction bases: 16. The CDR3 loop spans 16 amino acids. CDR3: CATTSRASGRFYEQYF. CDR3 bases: TGTGCCACCACGTCCCGAGCGAGCGGGAGGTTCTACGAGCAGTACTTC.

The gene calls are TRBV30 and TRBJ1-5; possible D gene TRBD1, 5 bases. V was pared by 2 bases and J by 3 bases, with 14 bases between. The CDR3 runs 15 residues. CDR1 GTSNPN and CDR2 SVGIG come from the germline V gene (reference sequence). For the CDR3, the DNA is TGTGCCTGGAGTTCAGGGCAGGGTTACAATCAGCCCCAGCATTTT. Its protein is CAWSSGQGYNQPQHF. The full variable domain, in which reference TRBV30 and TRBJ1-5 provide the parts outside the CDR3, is SQTIHQWPATLVQPVGSPLSLECTVEGTSNPNLYWYRQAAGRGLQLLFYSVGIGQISSEVPQNLSASRPQDRQFILSSKKLLLSDSGFYLCAWSSGQGYNQPQHFGDGTRLSIL.

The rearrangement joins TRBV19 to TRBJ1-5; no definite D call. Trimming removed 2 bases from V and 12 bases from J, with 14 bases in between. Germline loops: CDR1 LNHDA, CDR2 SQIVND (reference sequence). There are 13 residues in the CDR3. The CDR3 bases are TGTGCCAGTAGTATATTGGCGGGCCCCCTCCAGCATTTT. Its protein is CASSILAGPLQHF.

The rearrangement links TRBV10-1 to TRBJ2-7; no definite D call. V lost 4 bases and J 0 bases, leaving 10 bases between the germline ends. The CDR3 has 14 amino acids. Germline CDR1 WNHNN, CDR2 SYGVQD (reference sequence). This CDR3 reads CASSGMESSYEQYF. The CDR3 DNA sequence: TGCGCCAGCAGTGGAATGGAGAGCTCCTACGAGCAGTACTTC.

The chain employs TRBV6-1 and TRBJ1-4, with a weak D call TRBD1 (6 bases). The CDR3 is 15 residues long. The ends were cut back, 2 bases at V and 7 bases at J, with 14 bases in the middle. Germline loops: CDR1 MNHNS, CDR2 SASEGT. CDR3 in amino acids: CASSETGGAREKLFF. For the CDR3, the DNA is TGTGCCAGCAGTGAAACGGGGGGGGCACGTGAAAAACTGTTTTTT.

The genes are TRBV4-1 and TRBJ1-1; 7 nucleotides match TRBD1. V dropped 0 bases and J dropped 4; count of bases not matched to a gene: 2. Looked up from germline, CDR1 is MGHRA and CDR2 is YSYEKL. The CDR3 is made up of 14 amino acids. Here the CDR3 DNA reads TGCGCCAGCAGCCAAGAGGGACAGTCCACTGAAGCTTTCTTT. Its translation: CASSQEGQSTEAFF.

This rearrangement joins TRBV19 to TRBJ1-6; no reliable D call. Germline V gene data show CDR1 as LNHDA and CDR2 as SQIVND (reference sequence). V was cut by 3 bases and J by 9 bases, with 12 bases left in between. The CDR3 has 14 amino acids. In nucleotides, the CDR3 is TGTGCCAGTAGTATCGAGGGTTCGAGTTCACCCCTCCACTTT. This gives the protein CASSIEGSSSPLHF.

The CDR3 spells CASSKGTSSYNEQFF. Written as DNA, the CDR3 is TGTGCCAGCAGCAAAGGGACAAGCTCCTACAATGAGCAGTTCTTC. The genes are TRBV11-3 and TRBJ2-1; the D gene is possibly TRBD1 (6 bases). The V and J ends lost 5 bases and 0 bases respectively, with 11 bases between them. The CDR3 spans 15 residues. From germline, CDR1 is SGHNT and CDR2 YENEEA.

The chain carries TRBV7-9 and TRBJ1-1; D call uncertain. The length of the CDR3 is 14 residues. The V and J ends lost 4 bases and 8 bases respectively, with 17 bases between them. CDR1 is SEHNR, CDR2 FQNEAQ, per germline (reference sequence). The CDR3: CASSSLAISTEAFF. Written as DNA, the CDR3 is TGTGCCAGCAGCTCTTTGGCCATCTCCACGGAAGCTTTCTTT.

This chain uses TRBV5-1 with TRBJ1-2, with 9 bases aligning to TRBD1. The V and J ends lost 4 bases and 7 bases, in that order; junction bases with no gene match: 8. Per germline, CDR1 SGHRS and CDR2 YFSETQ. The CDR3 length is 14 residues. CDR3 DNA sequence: TGCGCCAGCAGCCTGGGGACAGGGTCGGCTGGCTACACCTTC. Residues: CASSLGTGSAGYTF.